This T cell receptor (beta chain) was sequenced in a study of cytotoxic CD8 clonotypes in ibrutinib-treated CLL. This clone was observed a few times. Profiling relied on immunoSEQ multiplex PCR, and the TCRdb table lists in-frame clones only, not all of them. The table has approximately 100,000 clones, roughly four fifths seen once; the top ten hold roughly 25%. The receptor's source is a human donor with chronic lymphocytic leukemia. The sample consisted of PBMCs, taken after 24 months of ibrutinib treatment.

CDR3 in amino acids: CASSGLGYEQYF. The CDR3 bases are TGTGCCAGCAGTGGTCTAGGCTACGAGCAGTACTTC. The chain couples TRBV9 to TRBJ2-7; D gene unclear. The length of the CDR3 is 12 residues. The V end lost 5 bases, the J end lost 3 bases, and 9 bases lay between the germline ends. The germline gives CDR1 SGDLS, CDR2 YYNGEE. Looking up the rest from reference TRBV9 and TRBJ2-7 gives the full variable domain: DSGVTQTPKHLITATGQRVTLRCSPRSGDLSVYWYQQSLDQGLQFLIQYYNGEERAKGNILERFSAQQFPDLHSELNLSSLELGDSALYFCASSGLGYEQYFGPGTRLTVT.